This T cell receptor (beta chain) was identified during a study of blood T cell repertoires in COVID-19. This CDR3 has 16 amino acids. Between the trimmed V and J ends, which lost 6 bases and 0 bases, there was a span of 15 bases. The germline gives CDR1 SGHTA, CDR2 FQGNSA. This table comes from immunoSEQ multiplex PCR, and its TCRdb copy is limited to in-frame clones, with some not included. The repertoire includes some 350,000 clones, about 83% of them detected once, and almost 3% sits in the top ten. The source of this sequence is a man aged 25-45 years with active or convalescent COVID-19. The rearrangement uses TRBV7-2 and TRBJ2-1; tentatively, D is TRBD2 (5 bases). The sample comprised peripheral blood. The CDR3 loop is CASRPGWESSYNEQFF. The CDR3 nucleotides are TGTGCCAGCAGACCAGGATGGGAGAGCTCCTACAATGAGCAGTTCTTC.